This TCR beta chain comes out of a study of shared clonotypes between healthy human individuals (dated by TCRdb to the early 2020s). Some background on the complete study: A couple of women and a few men aged 18 to 49 years were included in the cohort. For each donor, three plates each were used for CD4 naive and CD4 memory, two plates were used for CD8 naive, and one plate was used for CD8 memory. To estimate repertoire size and how much clonotypes are shared between individuals, the study performed deep sequencing of blood TCR repertoires from about five healthy adults. Libraries were prepared and TCR repertoires were sequenced by different laboratories using diverse techniques, in order to increase sequencing depth and limit assay-specific biases. Between about 0.85 and 8.9 billion PBMCs per donor were obtained by leukapheresis.

What the research found in general, with its limitations: Compared with non-shared clonotypes, clonotypes shared by all four sorted-subset donors had higher generation probabilities. The small number of donors limited the genetic and exposure-history diversity represented. Rarefaction of sorted-subset datasets indicated incomplete sequencing despite the large sequencing depth. Pairwise subsampling indicated that sequencing depth was expected to affect the degree of clonotype sharing among donors. Naive subsets generally had larger estimated clonotype richness than memory subsets. Sharing across four donors was observed for roughly 5% of naive CD4, under 4% of naive CD8, 2% to 2.5% of memory CD4, and around 0.4% of memory CD8 clonotypes. Sampling was limited to blood, and TCR repertoires in tissue likely differ from TCR repertoires in blood.

Notes on this clone: The clone's antigen remains unknown. No clone much larger than this one lies a single base away; base qualities are absent.

The cysteine opens and the phenylalanine closes a CDR3 of 15 amino acids. Here the CDR3 DNA is all that survives: 45 bases in frame from base 1. The germline V gene encodes CDR1 MGHDK and CDR2 SYGVNS. Trimming at the junction amounts to 4 bases on V and 3 bases on J, and the germline ends lie 16 bases apart. Donors were healthy HIV-negative adults with no recently reported acute infections or vaccinations. Every donor was a Caucasian adult living in Nashville, Tennessee, USA. CD4+ T cells were enriched by magnetic negative selection, after which naive cells were positively selected on CD45RA and the negative fraction was taken as the memory subset. Blood was obtained by leukapheresis, after which PBMCs were separated by Ficoll-Histopaque density gradient centrifugation and cryopreserved in liquid nitrogen vapor phase. Analytical flow cytometry was used to check the purity and quantity of each magnetically sorted T cell population. From each sorted fraction, genomic DNA was isolated and quantified by UV absorbance on a Nanodrop 2000c.

Using the deep immunoSEQ assay, TCR CDR3 regions were amplified from genomic DNA by multiplex PCR. Extracted genomic DNA from each cell subset was distributed evenly across all wells of several immunoSEQ 96-well plates, and each plate was treated as a replicate. Each replicate PCR for sorted subsets received around 0.2 ug genomic DNA, equal to 30,000 or so T cell genomes. Purified libraries were measured with a Qubit 3.0 fluorometer, size-checked on a Bioanalyzer 2100, and measured again with the KAPA Library Quantification kit. Every immunoSEQ 96-well plate was sequenced on a separate single-read 150-cycle Illumina NextSeq 550 flow cell. Concerning the study's data processing: Because the immunoSEQ output included only junctional sequences and no quality scores, the filtering could not be the same as the filtering used for full-length reads. To assign V/J genes and CDR3, sequences were annotated against IMGT germline references using PyIR, a Python wrapper for IgBLAST v1.9. Reads were filtered out if the reads had weak V/J assignments (E-value above 1e-6), no CDR3, stop codons, out-of-frame junctions, or ambiguous translated residues. A V3J clonotype was defined by an identical inferred V gene, J gene, and CDR3 amino acid sequence. Percentage overlap between repertoires was computed as shared unique clonotypes divided by the size of the smaller repertoire. Richness of each repertoire was evaluated using RTK rarefaction, the Chao1 estimator, and Recon v2.1 estimates of unobserved clonotypes. Generation probabilities were computed with OLGA for all TCRbeta clonotypes obtained by the gDNA method from several donors. Sourced from immuneACCESS, this table was stored by TCRdb with only in-frame sequences that have V and J called. A share of the clones is absent; for the studies checked, an unresolved V gene accounts for under half, and the remainder has no known explanation. That table furnishes V, J and clone size, whereas the DNA furnished D and trimming. This sample lists over a million clones; 75% to 80% were detected once. The top ten hold roughly 0.61% of the sample.

The TCR comes from a man between 18 and 29 years old in good health. Some clones in this sample may be carry-over from other donors' samples. The sequencing input was memory CD4+ T cells from PBMCs. This specimen's cell subset or site label, interpreted: CD45RA-negative fraction. The chain employs TRBV25-1 and TRBJ2-7; the D gene is tentatively TRBD1 or TRBD2, each matching 7 bases. The nucleotide sequence reads as follows: TGTGCCAGCAGTGGACCTCAGGGGGGGCTCTACGAGCAGTACTTC. It encodes CASSGPQGGLYEQYF.